Listed here are 22 T cell receptor beta chains from one sample, sequenced in a study of blood T cell repertoires in COVID-19. TCRdb keeps only in-frame clones here, not all; method: immunoSEQ multiplex PCR. The data contain roughly 250,000 clones, approximately 79% of them singletons. Material for sequencing was peripheral blood. The origin of the receptors is a woman of 80 years or more with active or convalescent COVID-19.

The chain recombines TRBV5-1 with TRBJ2-5; 11 bases are a match to TRBD2. V lost 6 bases, J lost 4 bases, and 8 bases stayed unmatched. This CDR3 contains 15 residues. CDR1 and CDR2 from the germline V gene are SGHRS and YFSETQ. As DNA, the CDR3 is TGCGCCAGCATTAGCGGGGGGGCCACCCGAGAGACCCAGTACTTC. Its protein product is CASISGGATRETQYF.

V gene TRBV3-1 (or the pseudogene TRBV3-2) combines with J gene TRBJ1-1; the match to TRBD1 covers 8 bases. The CDR3 is 15 residues long. Germline V lookup: CDR1 LGHDT, CDR2 YNNKEL (reference sequence). Germline trimming cut 3 bases from V and 2 bases from J; bases unmatched to any gene: 5. CDR3 region: CASSHTGGLNTEAFF. The CDR3 nucleotides are TGTGCCAGCAGCCATACAGGGGGATTAAACACTGAAGCTTTCTTT.

V gene TRBV6-1 combines with J gene TRBJ2-6; TRBD1 matches 7 bases. CDR3 length equals 17 residues. Germline lookup yields CDR1 MNHNS and CDR2 SASEGT. The V segment lost 4 bases and the J segment 0 bases; nucleotides outside the gene matches: 6. The CDR3 DNA follows: TGTGCCAGCAGTGTAGGCAGGGGGAGCTCTGGGGCCAACGTCCTGACTTTC. This gives the protein CASSVGRGSSGANVLTF.

In DNA form, the CDR3 reads TGTGCCAGCAGTGTCTCTCATTCCTACAATGAGCAGTTCTTC. Protein: CASSVSHSYNEQFF. The chain is built from TRBV6-4 and TRBJ2-1; unclear D gene. V shed 4 bases and J shed 1 base, with 8 bases lying between them. This CDR3 has 14 amino acids. The V gene's germline CDR1 is MRHNA and CDR2 SNTAGT.

The chain links TRBV5-4 to TRBJ1-1; TRBD1 is a possible D gene (5 bases). The CDR3 has 14 amino acids. Germline V lookup: CDR1 SGHNT, CDR2 YYREEE (reference sequence). Trimming shortened V by 0 bases and J by 2 bases, and 8 bases separated the two germline ends. DNA for the CDR3: TGTGCCAGCAGCTTGGCCGGGACTAACACTGAAGCTTTCTTT. Translation gives CASSLAGTNTEAFF.

This chain uses TRBV5-1 with TRBJ1-2; maybe TRBD1 (5 bases). The CDR3 has 15 residues. The V gene lost 2 bases and the J gene lost 5 bases, with 16 bases spanning the gap. Germline V CDR1 and CDR2: SGHRS, YFSETQ. CDR3 residues: CASSFGGGEGYGYTF. CDR3 sequence (DNA): TGCGCCAGCAGCTTTGGAGGAGGGGAGGGATATGGCTACACCTTC.

The rearrangement joins TRBV5-1 to TRBJ1-2; 8 bases line up with TRBD1. Germline CDR1 is SGHRS and CDR2 is YFSETQ. The CDR3 spans 15 residues. The J segment lost 7 bases and the V segment lost 0 bases, leaving 8 bases of the junction unmatched. The CDR3 is CASSLDGQGAGGYTF. CDR3 sequence (DNA): TGCGCCAGCAGCTTGGATGGGCAGGGGGCCGGTGGCTACACCTTC.

The chain couples TRBV10-3 to TRBJ2-1; D unclear. The ends were cut back, 3 bases at V and 3 bases at J, with 9 bases in the middle. CDR3 length: 14 amino acids. The germline gives CDR1 ENHRY, CDR2 SYGVKD. CDR3 nucleotides: TGTGCCATCAGTGACGTTGGCCTCTACAATGAGCAGTTCTTC. Translated, it gives CAISDVGLYNEQFF.

This clone came up once. The chain combines TRBV20-1 with TRBJ1-1; TRBD1 matches at 7 bases. V shed 3 bases and J 1 base; nucleotides not matched to a gene: 11. The germline V gene has CDR1 DFQATT and CDR2 SNEGSKA (reference sequence). The length of the CDR3 is 16 residues. CDR3 residues: CSASRGRGVRNTEAFF. CDR3 DNA: TGCAGTGCTAGTAGGGGCAGGGGGGTACGGAACACTGAAGCTTTCTTT.

This clone was counted between two and nine times. The V gene is TRBV2, the J gene TRBJ2-7; tentatively, D is TRBD2 (5 bases). V lost 5 bases, J lost 6 bases, and 14 bases lay in between. Per germline, CDR1 SNHLY and CDR2 FYNNEI. The CDR3 runs to 13 residues. Written as DNA, the CDR3 is TGTGCCAGCAGTCGGACCCCCGAGGGCGAGCAGTACTTC. This codes for CASSRTPEGEQYF. The full variable domain, with the rest looked up from reference TRBV2 and TRBJ2-7, is EPEVTQTPSHQVTQMGQEVILRCVPISNHLYFYWYRQILGQKVEFLVSFYNNEISEKSEIFDDQFSVERPDGSNFTLKIRSTKLEDSAMYFCASSRTPEGEQYFGPGTRLTVT.

V and J are TRBV5-1 and TRBJ2-7; 7 bases are a match to TRBD1. The V segment lost 2 bases and the J segment 6 bases; nucleotides outside the gene matches: 2. Germline CDR1 SGHRS, CDR2 YFSETQ. There are 12 residues in the CDR3. The CDR3 DNA reads TGCGCCAGCAGCTTTTACAGGGGCGAGCAGTACTTC. The encoded protein is CASSFYRGEQYF.

This rearrangement joins TRBV5-1 to TRBJ1-5; the D is unclear. Germline-derived CDR1 and CDR2 are SGHRS and YFSETQ. V dropped 3 bases and J dropped 2 bases, with 12 bases sitting between them. The CDR3 runs to 15 residues. In DNA, the CDR3 is TGCGCCAGCAGCTCAACCCCGGGAGGCAATCAGCCCCAGCATTTT. Its protein is CASSSTPGGNQPQHF.

The chain carries TRBV5-6 and TRBJ1-5; possible D gene TRBD1, 6 bases. The CDR3 consists of 13 residues. CDR1 is SGHDT, CDR2 YYEEEE, per germline. V lost 3 bases and J 8 bases, leaving 12 bases between the germline ends. In DNA form, the CDR3 reads TGTGCCAGCAGCTCGATCAGGGGAGAGCCCCAGCATTTT. Amino acids: CASSSIRGEPQHF.

The rearrangement links TRBV6-5 to TRBJ2-7, with 7 bases aligning to TRBD1. Germline trimming cut 5 bases from V and 5 bases from J; bases unmatched to any gene: 12. The CDR3 consists of 15 residues. Germline lookup yields CDR1 MNHEY and CDR2 SVGAGI. In nucleotides, the CDR3 is TGTGCCAGCAGTCCAAACAGGGGAAGAGGTAACGAGCAGTACTTC. Translating it yields CASSPNRGRGNEQYF.

This chain links TRBV7-9 with TRBJ2-1; 10 bases are shared with TRBD1. CDR3 length: 16 amino acids. Germline CDR1 is SEHNR and CDR2 is FQNEAQ (reference sequence). Trimming took 5 bases from V and 4 from J; bases not matched to a gene: 8. CDR3 amino acids: CASSVGQGGPYNEQFF. The CDR3 DNA sequence: TGTGCCAGCAGCGTAGGACAGGGGGGCCCTTACAATGAGCAGTTCTTC.

The rearrangement joins TRBV4-1 to TRBJ1-1; 8 nucleotides line up with TRBD1. Per the germline V gene, CDR1 is MGHRA and CDR2 is YSYEKL. The CDR3 has 15 amino acids. The ends lost 4 bases at V and 0 bases at J; junction bases unmatched: 4. The CDR3 DNA is TGCGCCAGCAGCCGTTCACAGGGGGTGAACACTGAAGCTTTCTTT. Translated, it gives CASSRSQGVNTEAFF.

The chain links TRBV6-5 to TRBJ2-7, with 7 bases matching TRBD2. From germline, CDR1 is MNHEY and CDR2 SVGAGI. The trim removed 4 bases at V and 4 bases at J, leaving 1 base unmatched. This CDR3 has 12 amino acids. In DNA, the CDR3 is TGTGCCAGCAGTTTAGCGGGTTACGAGCAGTACTTC. This sequence encodes CASSLAGYEQYF.

The chain is built from TRBV19 and TRBJ2-2, with D tentatively TRBD1 (6 bases). The CDR3 loop spans 16 amino acids. Germline V gene data show CDR1 as LNHDA and CDR2 as SQIVND (reference sequence). V was trimmed by 3 bases and J by 4 bases, leaving 15 bases between them. The CDR3 bases are TGTGCCAGTAGTATCTCCAGGGGATCAGGCACCGGGGAGCTGTTTTTT. Its protein is CASSISRGSGTGELFF.

This sequence joins TRBV5-1 and TRBJ2-7, with D tentatively TRBD1 (6 bases). Between the trimmed V and J ends, which lost 7 bases and 7 bases, there was a span of 21 bases. This CDR3 region has 14 residues. The germline gives CDR1 SGHRS, CDR2 YFSETQ. Written as DNA, the CDR3 is TGCGCCAGCCTACAGGACAGCACCACGGGAGAGCAGTACTTC. It encodes CASLQDSTTGEQYF.

This sequence joins TRBV18 and TRBJ1-5; 7 nucleotides agree with TRBD1. V gave up 2 bases and J gave up 7 bases; unmatched junction bases: 8. Germline V CDR1 and CDR2: KGHSH, LQKENI. The CDR3 runs to 15 residues. In nucleotides, the CDR3 is TGTGCCAGCTCACCAGAGGGGGCTCTAAGGCAGCCCCAGCATTTT. It encodes CASSPEGALRQPQHF.

The chain couples TRBV19 to TRBJ2-5; possible D gene TRBD1, 5 bases. CDR3 size: 14 residues. V was pared by 5 bases and J by 5 bases, with 15 bases between. In germline, CDR1 is LNHDA, CDR2 SQIVND (reference sequence). The CDR3 loop reads CASSPSRVEETQYF. The CDR3 region has the DNA TGTGCCAGTAGTCCCTCCAGGGTCGAGGAGACCCAGTACTTC.

The genes are TRBV6-4 and TRBJ2-2; 9 nucleotides match TRBD1. CDR1 is MRHNA, CDR2 SNTAGT, per germline. This CDR3 is 17 amino acids long. The junction had 8 bases not matched to a gene; V was cut back by 6 bases and J by 0 bases. CDR3 region: CASSSGTGPANTGELFF. As DNA, the CDR3 is TGTGCCAGCAGCTCCGGGACAGGGCCCGCGAACACCGGGGAGCTGTTTTTT.